One and the same sample provided the 7 T cell receptor beta chains below, sequenced in a study of blood T cells in healthy people across ages. Combining a sample-barcoded 5' primer with a J-beta primer mix, a second PCR ran for 7 to 11 cycles. TCRdb redid the calling of the 5' RACE reads with MiXCR, one entry per CDR3 protein. Among about 720,000 distinct CDR3 sequences listed, more than 20% were seen once. The data also belong to a second study, concerning T cells of mothers and their children.

The sequenced material came from blood. These receptors were collected from a boy between 10 and 17 years old in good health.

The gene calls are TRBV6-6 and TRBJ1-2; TRBD1 aligns across 7 bases. This CDR3 contains 13 residues. Germline V lookup: CDR1 MNHNY, CDR2 SVGAGI (reference sequence). Trimming at V came to 7 bases and at J to 6 bases, leaving 8 bases not matched to a gene. For the CDR3, the DNA is TGTGCCAGCAACGACAGGGTGTTCGATGGCTACACCTTC. It yields the protein CASNDRVFDGYTF.

This clonotype was seen a few times. The gene calls are TRBV4-1 and TRBJ1-1, with D possibly TRBD1 on 5 matching bases. CDR3 length: 17 amino acids. Germline CDR1 is MGHRA and CDR2 is YSYEKL. Trimming removed 0 bases from V and 3 bases from J, with 17 bases in between. The DNA for the CDR3 is TGCGCCAGCAGCCAAGATTCTCTGCAGGCGGGGGACACTGAAGCTTTCTTT. This translates into CASSQDSLQAGDTEAFF.

The J gene is TRBJ2-1, the V gene TRBV6-5; D call uncertain. The V end lost 5 bases, the J end lost 0 bases, and 5 bases lay between the germline ends. The CDR3 is 13 amino acids. Germline V gene lookup returns CDR1 MNHEY and CDR2 SVGAGI. CDR3 coding DNA: TGTGCCAGCAGTGAATACTCCTACAATGAGCAGTTCTTC. It translates to CASSEYSYNEQFF.

This clonotype was counted only a few times. The genes are TRBV20-1 and TRBJ2-5; possible D gene TRBD1, 5 bases. Germline CDR1 is DFQATT and CDR2 is SNEGSKA (reference sequence). This CDR3 has 13 amino acids. Deletions cut 6 bases from V and 2 bases from J, with 13 bases between. The CDR3 sequence is CSAGQTVQETQYF. DNA for the CDR3: TGCAGTGCCGGGCAGACAGTTCAAGAGACCCAGTACTTC.

This clonotype was counted ten times or more. The CDR3 here is CASSQQFSGGVYEQFF. DNA for the CDR3: TGCGCCAGCAGCCAACAGTTCTCGGGAGGGGTGTATGAGCAGTTCTTC. J is TRBJ2-1 and V is TRBV4-3, with TRBD2 identical over 8 bases. The junction had 11 bases not matched to a gene; V was cut back by 2 bases and J by 8 bases. CDR3 length: 16 amino acids. Germline CDR1 and CDR2: LGHNA and YSLEER.

V gene TRBV20-1 combines with J gene TRBJ2-5; perhaps TRBD1 as D (6 bases). The CDR3 totals 13 residues. Germline assignment: CDR1 DFQATT and CDR2 SNEGSKA (reference sequence). The ends were cut back, 0 bases at V and 5 bases at J, with 10 bases in the middle. CDR3 loop: CSARDLGGETQYF. CDR3 sequence (DNA): TGCAGTGCTAGAGATTTAGGGGGTGAGACCCAGTACTTC.

The table lists this clonotype with a few counts. V usage is TRBV12-3 or TRBV12-4 and J usage is TRBJ1-5; D remains ambiguous. Trimming pared 6 bases from V and 9 bases from J, leaving 12 bases between. This CDR3 has 12 amino acids. The CDR3 sequence: CASRVDLGPQHF. CDR3 coding DNA: TGTGCCAGCAGGGTTGACTTGGGGCCCCAGCATTTT.